The source of this T cell receptor (beta chain) is a study of cytomegalovirus exposure and HLA in healthy donors. The study's findings and limits: Common viral pathogens were later found to be apparently linked to several of the most significant clusters. Later analysis suggested most CMV-associated TCR beta chains were HLA-restricted. The authors later found HLA-associated TCR beta chains more clonally expanded than equally common others.

In regard to this clone: As yet, its antigen is unknown.

PCR was performed using 60 Vbeta and 13 Jbeta primers. Clones were read by immunoSEQ multiplex PCR, and TCRdb kept only the in-frame ones, dropping some. The sample carries around 200,000 clones, 75% to 85% recorded once. This CDR3 region has 15 residues. With 2 bases clipped from V and 8 bases from J, the junction kept 7 bases outside the gene matches. Germline V gene data show CDR1 as MNHEY and CDR2 as SVGAGI. The receptor's source is a boy between 5 and 17 years old in good health and CMV-seronegative. The rearrangement uses TRBV6-5 and TRBJ1-4; 8 nucleotides line up with TRBD1. Material: PBMCs. The CDR3 sequence is CASSYGTGGGEKLFF. In DNA, the CDR3 is TGTGCCAGCAGTTACGGGACAGGAGGAGGCGAAAAACTGTTTTTT.